A single sample gave rise to the 13 T cell receptor beta chains below, sequenced in a study of CD8 T cells in ankylosing spondylitis. Overall study results and limits: There was a TCR beta motif, made of several highly homologous variants, that appeared characteristic of ankylosing spondylitis blood.

What these receptors recognize is not known. TCRdb ran MiXCR on the 5' RACE reads and lists one entry per CDR3 protein. The table shows approximately 500,000 distinct CDR3 sequences, with over 9.5% occurring only once. Source material: blood, either unsorted or a sorted T cell fraction (not recorded which). The receptors shown here come from a male donor with ankylosing spondylitis.

This clonotype was observed a handful of times. This chain connects TRBV7-9 to TRBJ2-1; 9 positions match TRBD2. The CDR3 covers 14 residues. Germline CDR1 and CDR2: SEHNR and FQNEAQ (reference sequence). V was clipped by 3 bases and J by 7 bases; unmatched bases: 4. The CDR3 protein is CASSFAGGPNEQFF. DNA for the CDR3: TGTGCCAGCAGCTTCGCGGGAGGGCCGAATGAGCAGTTCTTC.

V is TRBV28 and J is TRBJ2-5, with no clear D. With 7 bases removed from V and 4 bases from J, the gap between germline ends came to 7 bases. CDR3 length: 11 residues. CDR1 MDHEN and CDR2 SYDVKM come from the germline V gene. DNA of the CDR3: TGTGCCAGCAAGGCCTCAGAGACCCAGTACTTC. This gives the protein CASKASETQYF.

The chain couples TRBV13 to TRBJ2-3, with a tentative D call TRBD1 (5 bases). CDR1 PRHDT and CDR2 FYEKMQ come from the germline V gene (reference sequence). The CDR3 consists of 13 residues. Trimming took 7 bases from V and 2 from J, leaving 10 bases between them. The DNA of the CDR3 is TGTGCCAGCACCATCAGGGCCACAGATACGCAGTATTTT. Residues: CASTIRATDTQYF.

As regards this clonotype: This is likely a read error, given that the CDR3 carries no conserved phenylalanine or tryptophan at its end. V is TRBV15 and J is TRBJ2-7; the D is unclear. Germline V lookup: CDR1 LNHNV, CDR2 YYDKDF (reference sequence). The length of the CDR3 is 13 residues. V was pared by 2 bases and J by 1 base, with 6 bases between. CDR3: CATSRQRSYEQYY. In nucleotides, the CDR3 is TGTGCCACCAGCAGACAGAGGTCCTACGAGCAGTACTAC.

The rearrangement links TRBV7-9 to TRBJ2-7; TRBD1 aligns across 12 bases. This CDR3 contains 14 residues. Germline-derived CDR1 and CDR2 are SEHNR and FQNEAQ (reference sequence). Trimming at V came to 5 bases and at J to 7 bases, leaving 6 bases not matched to a gene. The CDR3 DNA reads as TGTGCCAGCAGCAACCGGGACAGGGGGCGGGAGCAGTACTTC. It codes for CASSNRDRGREQYF. The full variable domain, its missing parts supplied by reference TRBV7-9 and TRBJ2-7, is DTGVSQNPRHKITKRGQNVTFRCDPISEHNRLYWYRQTLGQGPEFLTYFQNEAQLEKSRLLSDRFSAERPKGSFSTLEIQRTEQGDSAMYLCASSNRDRGREQYFGPGTRLTVT.

This clonotype has a handful of counts. The gene calls are TRBV11-3 and TRBJ2-1; D is possibly TRBD2 (6 bases). In germline, CDR1 is SGHNT, CDR2 YENEEA. The CDR3 is made up of 11 amino acids. V lost 5 bases and J 16 bases, leaving 15 bases between the germline ends. CDR3 bases: TGTGCCAGCAGCCCCGGGGAGGAACTCTTCTTC. This translates into CASSPGEELFF.

This clonotype was counted a few times. V and J are TRBV6-1 and TRBJ1-1, with D uncertain. The germline V and J ends were trimmed by 6 bases and 2 bases, with 19 bases remaining between them. The CDR3 has 16 amino acids. The germline V gene encodes CDR1 MNHNS and CDR2 SASEGT. The CDR3 region has the DNA TGTGCCAGCAGCCCGCGAGTGGAGACAAGTAACACTGAAGCTTTCTTT. This codes for CASSPRVETSNTEAFF.

This chain joins TRBV20-1 and TRBJ2-1; D is undetermined. Germline V gives CDR1 DFQATT, CDR2 SNEGSKA (reference sequence). This CDR3 is 15 amino acids long. V was cut by 0 bases and J by 9 bases, with 18 bases left in between. The DNA of the CDR3 is TGCAGTGCTAGAGATCTCCGGAGCCTGGTACGTGAGCAGTTCTTC. Protein: CSARDLRSLVREQFF.

This clonotype was seen a few times. The rearrangement uses TRBV28 and TRBJ1-1; 8 nucleotides line up with TRBD1. The CDR3 is 15 residues long. Germline CDR1 MDHEN, CDR2 SYDVKM. The V and J ends lost 3 bases and 1 base, in that order; junction bases with no gene match: 4. Written as DNA, the CDR3 is TGTGCCAGCAGTTTGAACAGGGGGTGGAACACTGAAGCTTTCTTT. Its translation is CASSLNRGWNTEAFF.

The chain recombines TRBV11-3 with TRBJ2-5; perhaps TRBD1 as D (6 bases). The V and J ends lost 4 bases and 1 base respectively, with 16 bases between them. Germline CDR1 reads SGHNT; CDR2 reads YENEEA. This CDR3 contains 16 residues. The CDR3 DNA reads as TGTGCCAGCAGCTCGGGACACCTAGACATCCAAGAGACCCAGTACTTC. It encodes CASSSGHLDIQETQYF.

A few counts support this clonotype. The rearrangement joins TRBV19 to TRBJ1-1; tentatively, D is TRBD1 (5 bases). Germline V gene data show CDR1 as LNHDA and CDR2 as SQIVND (reference sequence). Trimming took 2 bases from V and 0 from J, leaving 7 bases between them. The CDR3 is made up of 14 amino acids. CDR3 nucleotide sequence: TGTGCCAGTAGTATAAGACAGCTGAACACTGAAGCTTTCTTT. Translating gives CASSIRQLNTEAFF.

V and J are TRBV24-1 and TRBJ2-2; possible D gene TRBD1, 6 bases. Germline CDR1 KGHDR, CDR2 SFDVKD. This CDR3 has 14 residues. V lost 10 bases to trimming and J lost 4 bases, with 15 bases between them. In DNA, the CDR3 is TGTGCCACGAGTAACAGGGTACGCACCGGGGAGCTGTTTTTT. Protein product: CATSNRVRTGELFF.

The sample holds a few counts of this clonotype. The genes are TRBV4-2 and TRBJ2-2, with 14 bases identical to TRBD2. The CDR3 sequence is 16 residues long. Trimming at V came to 6 bases and at J to 5 bases, leaving 5 bases not matched to a gene. CDR1 is LGHNA, CDR2 YNFKEQ, per germline. The CDR3 DNA reads as TGTGCCAGCAGGGGGACTAGCGGGAGTATAACCGGGGAGCTGTTTTTT. It is translated as CASRGTSGSITGELFF.